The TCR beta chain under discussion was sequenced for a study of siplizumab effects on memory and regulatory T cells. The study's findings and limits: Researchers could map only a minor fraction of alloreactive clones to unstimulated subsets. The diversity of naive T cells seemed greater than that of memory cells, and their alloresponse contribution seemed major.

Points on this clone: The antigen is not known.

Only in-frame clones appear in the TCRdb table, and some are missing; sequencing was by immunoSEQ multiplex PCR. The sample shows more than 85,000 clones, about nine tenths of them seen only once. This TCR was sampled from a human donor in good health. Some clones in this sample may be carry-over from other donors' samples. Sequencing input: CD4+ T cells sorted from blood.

The CDR3 DNA is TGTGCCAGCAGCTTAGTTGGGGCCAACGTCCTGACTTTC. Residues: CASSLVGANVLTF. This chain connects TRBV7-3 to TRBJ2-6, with D unclear. This CDR3 is 13 amino acids long. Germline V lookup: CDR1 SGHTA, CDR2 FQGTGA. V was clipped by 2 bases and J by 3 bases, with 2 bases between them.